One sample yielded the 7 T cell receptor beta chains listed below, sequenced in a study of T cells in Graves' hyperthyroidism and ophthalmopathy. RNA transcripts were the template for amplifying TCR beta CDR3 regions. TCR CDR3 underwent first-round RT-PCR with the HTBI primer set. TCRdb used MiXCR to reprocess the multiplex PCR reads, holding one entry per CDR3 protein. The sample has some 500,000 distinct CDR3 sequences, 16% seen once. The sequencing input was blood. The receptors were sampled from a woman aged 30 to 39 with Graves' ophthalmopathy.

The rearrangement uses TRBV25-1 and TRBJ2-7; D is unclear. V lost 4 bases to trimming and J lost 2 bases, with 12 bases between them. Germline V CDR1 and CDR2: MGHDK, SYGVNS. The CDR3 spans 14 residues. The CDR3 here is CASSAFGIAYEQYF. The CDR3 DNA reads TGTGCCAGCAGTGCATTCGGTATCGCCTACGAGCAGTACTTC.

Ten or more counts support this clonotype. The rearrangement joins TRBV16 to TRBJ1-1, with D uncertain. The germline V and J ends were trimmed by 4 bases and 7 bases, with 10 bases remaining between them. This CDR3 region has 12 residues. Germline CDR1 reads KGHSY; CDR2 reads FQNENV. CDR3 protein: CASSPSGIEAFF. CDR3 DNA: TGTGCCAGCAGCCCATCGGGGATTGAAGCTTTCTTT.

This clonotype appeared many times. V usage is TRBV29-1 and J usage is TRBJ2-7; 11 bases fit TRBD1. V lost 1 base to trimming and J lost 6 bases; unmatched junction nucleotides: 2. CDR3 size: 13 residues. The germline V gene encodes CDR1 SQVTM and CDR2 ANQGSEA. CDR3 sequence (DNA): TGCAGCGTTGAAGTGGGGACAGGGGGCGAGCAGTACTTC. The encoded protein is CSVEVGTGGEQYF.

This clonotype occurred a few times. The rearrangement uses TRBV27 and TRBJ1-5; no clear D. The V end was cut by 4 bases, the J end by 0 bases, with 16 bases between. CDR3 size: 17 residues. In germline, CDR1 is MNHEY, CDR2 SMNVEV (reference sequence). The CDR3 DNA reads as TGTGCCAGCAGTTCTTTTTATAGGAAAAATAGCAATCAGCCCCAGCATTTT. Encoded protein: CASSSFYRKNSNQPQHF.

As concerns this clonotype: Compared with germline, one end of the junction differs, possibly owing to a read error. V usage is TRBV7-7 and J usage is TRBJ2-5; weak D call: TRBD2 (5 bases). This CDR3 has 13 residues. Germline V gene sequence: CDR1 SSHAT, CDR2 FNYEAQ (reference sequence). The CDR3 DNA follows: TGTGCTAGCAGCCCGGACTTGCCGGGGACCCAGTACTTC. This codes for CASSPDLPGTQYF.

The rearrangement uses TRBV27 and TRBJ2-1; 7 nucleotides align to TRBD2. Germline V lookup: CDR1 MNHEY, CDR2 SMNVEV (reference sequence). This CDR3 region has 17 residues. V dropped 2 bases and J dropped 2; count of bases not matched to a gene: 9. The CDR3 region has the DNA TGTGCCAGCAGTTTACTCCCCGCTAGCGGCACCTACAATGAGCAGTTCTTC. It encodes CASSLLPASGTYNEQFF.

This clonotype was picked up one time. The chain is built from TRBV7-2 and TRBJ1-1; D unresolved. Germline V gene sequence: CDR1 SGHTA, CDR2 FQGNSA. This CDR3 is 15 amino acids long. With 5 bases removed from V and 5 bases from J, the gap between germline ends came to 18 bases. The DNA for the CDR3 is TGTGCCAGCAGCCCGGGTCCGGCGGGGAAAACTGAAGCTTTCTTT. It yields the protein CASSPGPAGKTEAFF.